This T cell receptor beta chain comes out of a study of sequential checkpoint blockade in melanoma. Germline CDR1 and CDR2: SGHTA and FQGTGA. V lost 2 bases to trimming and J lost 4 bases, with 11 bases between them. The CDR3 covers 14 residues. The data were produced by immunoSEQ multiplex PCR, yet TCRdb's version contains in-frame clones alone and is incomplete. The sample yields about 28,000 clones, roughly 80% seen once. Treatment reported: randomized to nivolumab then ipilimumab (arm A) or the reverse (arm B). Patients had received no earlier DNA-damaging chemotherapy. The sequence was obtained from a human donor with melanoma. The V and J genes are TRBV7-3 and TRBJ1-2; a weak D match, TRBD1 (6 bases). Here the sequenced sample was CD8+ T cells sorted from blood (inferred from file names), taken from a patient given nivolumab and ipilimumab in sequence. The CDR3 DNA is TGTGCCAGCAGCTTAGGTCAGGGGCCCTATGGCTACACCTTC. Translating gives CASSLGQGPYGYTF.